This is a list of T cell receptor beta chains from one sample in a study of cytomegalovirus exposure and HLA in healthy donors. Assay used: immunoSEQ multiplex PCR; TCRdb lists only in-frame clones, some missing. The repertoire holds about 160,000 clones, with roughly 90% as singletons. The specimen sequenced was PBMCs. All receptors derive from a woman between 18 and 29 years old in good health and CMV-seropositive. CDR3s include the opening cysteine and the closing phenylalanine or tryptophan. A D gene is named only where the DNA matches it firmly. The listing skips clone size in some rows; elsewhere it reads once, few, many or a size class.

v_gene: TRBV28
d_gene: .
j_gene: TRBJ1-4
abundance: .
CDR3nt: TGTGCCAGCAGTCCCTATGAAAAACTGTTTTTT
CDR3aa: CASSPYEKLFF

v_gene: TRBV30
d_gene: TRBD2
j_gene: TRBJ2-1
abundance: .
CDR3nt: TGTGCCTGGACCCGAGGGACTAGCGGGATCTACAATGAGCAGTTCTTC
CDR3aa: CAWTRGTSGIYNEQFF

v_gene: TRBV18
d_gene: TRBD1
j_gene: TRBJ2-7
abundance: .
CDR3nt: TGTGCCAGCTCACAGGGGACAGGGGAAGAGCAGTACTTC
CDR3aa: CASSQGTGEEQYF

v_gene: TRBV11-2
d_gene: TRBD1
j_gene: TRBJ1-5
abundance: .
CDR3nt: TGTGCCAGCAGCTTAGCAGGGGGAAGGAATCAGCCCCAGCATTTT
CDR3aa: CASSLAGGRNQPQHF

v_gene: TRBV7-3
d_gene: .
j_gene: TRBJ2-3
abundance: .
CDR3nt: TGTGCCAGCAGCTATGCGCTCACAGATACGCAGTATTTT
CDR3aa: CASSYALTDTQYF

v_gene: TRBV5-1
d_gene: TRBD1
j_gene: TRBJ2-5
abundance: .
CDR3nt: TGCGCCAGCAGCAGACAGGGTGACCAAGAGACCCAGTACTTC
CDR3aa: CASSRQGDQETQYF

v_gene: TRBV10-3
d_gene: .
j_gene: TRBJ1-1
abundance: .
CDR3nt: TGTGCCATCAGGAGGACAGTAACGAACACTGAAGCTTTCTTT
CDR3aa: CAIRRTVTNTEAFF

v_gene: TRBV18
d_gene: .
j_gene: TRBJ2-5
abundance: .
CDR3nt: TGTGCCAGCTCCTTACTAGAAAATGGATGGGAGACCCAGTACTTC
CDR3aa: CASSLLENGWETQYF

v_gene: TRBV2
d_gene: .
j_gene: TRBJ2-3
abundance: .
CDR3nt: TGTGCCAGTGCTCGGGACGGGGGTATGGATACGCAGTATTTT
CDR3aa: CASARDGGMDTQYF

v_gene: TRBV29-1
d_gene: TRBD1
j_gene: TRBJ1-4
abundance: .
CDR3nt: TGCAGCGTTCGACAGGGTCGAGAAAAACTGTTTTTT
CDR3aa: CSVRQGREKLFF

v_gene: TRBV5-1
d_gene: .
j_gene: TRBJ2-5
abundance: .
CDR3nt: TGCGCCAGCAGCTTGGGACGCCAGCTAGGGGCAGAGACCCAGTACTTC
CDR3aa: CASSLGRQLGAETQYF

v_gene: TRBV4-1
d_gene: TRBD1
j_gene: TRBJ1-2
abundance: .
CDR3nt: TGCGCCAGCAGCCAAGGGAGGGACAGGGTTTATGGCTACACCTTC
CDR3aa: CASSQGRDRVYGYTF

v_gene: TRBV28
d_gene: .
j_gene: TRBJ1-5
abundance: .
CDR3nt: TGTGCCAGCAGTGATCGTGTGAGGCTTAGCAATCAGCCCCAGCATTTT
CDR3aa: CASSDRVRLSNQPQHF

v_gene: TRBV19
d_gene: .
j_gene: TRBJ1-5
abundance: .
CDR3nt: TGTGCCAGTAGCCCCTTCCCGACAGAGTTCAATCAGCCCCAGCATTTT
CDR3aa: CASSPFPTEFNQPQHF

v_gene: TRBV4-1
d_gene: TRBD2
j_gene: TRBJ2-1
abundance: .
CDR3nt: TGCGCCAGCAGCCAAAGTGTAGCGGGACTAGGTCTTAATGAGCAGTTCTTC
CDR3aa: CASSQSVAGLGLNEQFF

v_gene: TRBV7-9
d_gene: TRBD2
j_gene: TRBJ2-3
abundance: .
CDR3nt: TGTGCCAGCAGCTTATCAGAACGGGGGGCAGATACGCAGTATTTT
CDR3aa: CASSLSERGADTQYF

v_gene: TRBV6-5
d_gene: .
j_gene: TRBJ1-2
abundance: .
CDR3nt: TGTGCCAGCAGTCCCCGTGGGGGCGTCTACTATGGCTACACCTTC
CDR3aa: CASSPRGGVYYGYTF

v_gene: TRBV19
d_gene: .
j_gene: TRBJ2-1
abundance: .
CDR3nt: TGTGCCAGTAGTATCGGGGGGCAAGACAATGAGCAGTTCTTC
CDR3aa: CASSIGGQDNEQFF

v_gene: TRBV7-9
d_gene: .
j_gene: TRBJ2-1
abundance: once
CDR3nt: TGTGCCAGCAGCTTAGGTAGTGCGAGCTCCTACAATGAGCAGTTCTTC
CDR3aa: CASSLGSASSYNEQFF

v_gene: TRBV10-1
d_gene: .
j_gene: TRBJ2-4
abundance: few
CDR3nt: TGCGCCAGCAGTGAGGGCAGGCAGGGCAAAAACATTCAGTACTTC
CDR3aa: CASSEGRQGKNIQYF

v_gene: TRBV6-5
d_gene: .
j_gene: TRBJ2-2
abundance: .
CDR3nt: TGTGCCAGCAGTTACTCGCCGACAGCTAACACCGGGGAGCTGTTTTTT
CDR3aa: CASSYSPTANTGELFF

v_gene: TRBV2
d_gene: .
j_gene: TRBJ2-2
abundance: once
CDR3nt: TGTGCCAGCTCGGGGGAGATTTACACCGGGGAGCTGTTTTTT
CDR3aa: CASSGEIYTGELFF

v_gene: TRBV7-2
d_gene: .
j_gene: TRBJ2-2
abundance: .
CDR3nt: TGTGCCAGCAGCTCGAAGATACAGGGAACCGGGGAGCTGTTTTTT
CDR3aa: CASSSKIQGTGELFF

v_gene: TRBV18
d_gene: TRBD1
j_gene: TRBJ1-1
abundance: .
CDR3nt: TGTGCCAGCTCACACGTGACAGTGCCCAGGGGGACGAACACTGAAGCTTTCTTT
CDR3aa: CASSHVTVPRGTNTEAFF

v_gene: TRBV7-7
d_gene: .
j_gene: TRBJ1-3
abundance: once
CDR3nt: TGTGCTAGCAGTCAGGCGGGCTTTGGAAACACCATATATTTT
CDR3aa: CASSQAGFGNTIYF

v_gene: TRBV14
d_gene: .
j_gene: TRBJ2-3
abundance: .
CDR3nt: TGTGCCAGCAGCCTCGGGATGAGCCACACAGATACGCAGTATTTT
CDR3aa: CASSLGMSHTDTQYF

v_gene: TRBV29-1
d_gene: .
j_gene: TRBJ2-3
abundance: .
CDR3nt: TGCAGCGTTCAAGGTCAGACAGATACGCAGTATTTT
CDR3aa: CSVQGQTDTQYF